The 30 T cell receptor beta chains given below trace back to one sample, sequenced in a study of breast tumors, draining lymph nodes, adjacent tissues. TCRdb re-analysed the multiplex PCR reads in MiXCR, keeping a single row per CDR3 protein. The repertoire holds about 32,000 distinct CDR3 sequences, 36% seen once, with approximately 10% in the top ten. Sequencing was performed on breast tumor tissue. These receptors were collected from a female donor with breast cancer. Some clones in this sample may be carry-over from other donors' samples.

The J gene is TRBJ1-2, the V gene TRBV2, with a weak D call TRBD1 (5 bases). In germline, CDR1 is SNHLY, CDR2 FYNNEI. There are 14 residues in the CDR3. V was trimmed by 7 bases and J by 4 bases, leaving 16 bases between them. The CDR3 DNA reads TGTGCCAGCAATGGGACCCTAGGGACCTATGGCTACACCTTC. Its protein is CASNGTLGTYGYTF.

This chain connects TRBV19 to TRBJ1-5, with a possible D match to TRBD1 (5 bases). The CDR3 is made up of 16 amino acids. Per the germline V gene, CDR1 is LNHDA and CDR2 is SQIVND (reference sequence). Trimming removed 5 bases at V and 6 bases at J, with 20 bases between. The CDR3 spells CASSSKAGTSSQPQHF. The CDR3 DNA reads TGTGCCAGTAGTTCTAAAGCAGGGACCTCCAGTCAGCCCCAGCATTTT.

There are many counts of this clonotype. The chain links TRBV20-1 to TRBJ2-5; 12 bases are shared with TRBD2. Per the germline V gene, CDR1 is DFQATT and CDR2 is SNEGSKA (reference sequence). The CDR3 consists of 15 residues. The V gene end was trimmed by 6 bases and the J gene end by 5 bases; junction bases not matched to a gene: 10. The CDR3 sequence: CSADQLAGGGETQYF. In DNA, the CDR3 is TGCAGTGCAGACCAACTAGCGGGAGGAGGGGAGACCCAGTACTTC.

CDR3 nucleotides: TGTGCCAGCAGTTCAACAGGGGCAGATACGCAGTATTTT. This translates into CASSSTGADTQYF. The chain links TRBV6-6 to TRBJ2-3; the match to TRBD1 covers 7 bases. The CDR3 covers 13 residues. V was pared by 4 bases and J by 4 bases, with 2 bases of the junction left unmatched. Germline loops: CDR1 MNHNY, CDR2 SVGAGI (reference sequence).

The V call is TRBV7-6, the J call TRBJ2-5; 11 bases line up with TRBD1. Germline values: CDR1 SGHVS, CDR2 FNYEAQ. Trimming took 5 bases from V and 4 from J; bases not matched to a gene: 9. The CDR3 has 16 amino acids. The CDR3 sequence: CASSRNPGTGGETQYF. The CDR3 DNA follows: TGTGCCAGCAGCCGAAACCCGGGGACAGGGGGAGAGACCCAGTACTTC.

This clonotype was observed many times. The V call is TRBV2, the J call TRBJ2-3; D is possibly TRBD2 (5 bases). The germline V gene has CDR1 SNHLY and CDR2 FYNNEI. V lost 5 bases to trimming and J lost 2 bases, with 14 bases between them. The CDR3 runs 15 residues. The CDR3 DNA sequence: TGTGCCAGCAGTCCGGCGGACTTCCACACAGATACGCAGTATTTT. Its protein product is CASSPADFHTDTQYF.

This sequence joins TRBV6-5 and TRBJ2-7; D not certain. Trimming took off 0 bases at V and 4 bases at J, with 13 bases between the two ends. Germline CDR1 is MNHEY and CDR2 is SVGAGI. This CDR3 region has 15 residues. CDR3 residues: CASSYSMPGRYEQYF. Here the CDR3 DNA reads TGTGCCAGCAGTTACTCTATGCCGGGCCGTTACGAGCAGTACTTC.

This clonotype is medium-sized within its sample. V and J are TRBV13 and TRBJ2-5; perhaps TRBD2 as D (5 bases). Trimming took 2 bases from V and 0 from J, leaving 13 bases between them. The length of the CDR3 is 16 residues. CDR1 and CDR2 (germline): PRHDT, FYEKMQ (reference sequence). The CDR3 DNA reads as TGTGCCAGCAGCTTATCCCGTTGGGAGAACCAAGAGACCCAGTACTTC. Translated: CASSLSRWENQETQYF.

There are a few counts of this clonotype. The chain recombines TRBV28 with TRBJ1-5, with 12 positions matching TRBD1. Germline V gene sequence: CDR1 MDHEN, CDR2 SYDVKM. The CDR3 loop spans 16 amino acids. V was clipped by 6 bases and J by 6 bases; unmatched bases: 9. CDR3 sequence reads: CASRGLGQGAGQPQHF. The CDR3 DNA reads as TGTGCCAGCAGGGGACTGGGACAGGGGGCCGGTCAGCCCCAGCATTTT.

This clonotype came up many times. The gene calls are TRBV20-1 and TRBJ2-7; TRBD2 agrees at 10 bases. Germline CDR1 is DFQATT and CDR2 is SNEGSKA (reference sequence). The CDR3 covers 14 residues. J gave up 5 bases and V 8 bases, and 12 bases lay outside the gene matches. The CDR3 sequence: CSSKDWLAGDEQYF. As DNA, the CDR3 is TGCAGTTCCAAAGATTGGCTAGCGGGAGACGAGCAGTACTTC.

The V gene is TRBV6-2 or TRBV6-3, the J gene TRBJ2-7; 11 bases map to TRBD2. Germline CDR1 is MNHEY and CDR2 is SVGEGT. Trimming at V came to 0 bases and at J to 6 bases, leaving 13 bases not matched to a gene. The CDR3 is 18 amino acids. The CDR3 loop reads CASSYSGLADNNPGEQYF. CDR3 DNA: TGTGCCAGCAGTTACTCGGGACTAGCGGACAACAACCCCGGCGAGCAGTACTTC.

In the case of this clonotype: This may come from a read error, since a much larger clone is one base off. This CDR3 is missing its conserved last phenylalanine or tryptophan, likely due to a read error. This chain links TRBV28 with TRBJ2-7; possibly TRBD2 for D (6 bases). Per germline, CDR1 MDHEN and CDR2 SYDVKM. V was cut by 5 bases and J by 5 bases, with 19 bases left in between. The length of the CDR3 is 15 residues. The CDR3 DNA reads TGTGCCAGCAGTACCAACAGGCGCTGGGGGGACGAGCAGTACTCC. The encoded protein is CASSTNRRWGDEQYS.

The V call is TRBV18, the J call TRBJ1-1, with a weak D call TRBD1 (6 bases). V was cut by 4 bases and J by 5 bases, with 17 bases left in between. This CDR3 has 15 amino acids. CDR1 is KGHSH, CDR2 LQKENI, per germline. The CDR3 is CASSRAGTPRTEAFF. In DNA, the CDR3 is TGTGCCAGCTCACGTGCCGGGACACCGAGGACTGAAGCTTTCTTT.

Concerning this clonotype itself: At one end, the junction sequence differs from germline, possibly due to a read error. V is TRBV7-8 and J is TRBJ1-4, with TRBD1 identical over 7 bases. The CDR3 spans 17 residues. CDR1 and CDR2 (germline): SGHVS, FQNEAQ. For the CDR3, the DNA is TGTGCCAGCAGCCTAGCACAGGGGAGAGCAACTAATGAAAAACTGTTTTTT. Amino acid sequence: CASSLAQGRATNEKLFF.

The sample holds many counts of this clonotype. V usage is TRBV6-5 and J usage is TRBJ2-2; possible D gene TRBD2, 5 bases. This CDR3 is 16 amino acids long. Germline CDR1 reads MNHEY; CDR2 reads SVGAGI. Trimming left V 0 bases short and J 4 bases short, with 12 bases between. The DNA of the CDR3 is TGTGCCAGCAGTTACTCGGGCCTAGCTGTCACCGGGGAGCTGTTTTTT. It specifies CASSYSGLAVTGELFF.

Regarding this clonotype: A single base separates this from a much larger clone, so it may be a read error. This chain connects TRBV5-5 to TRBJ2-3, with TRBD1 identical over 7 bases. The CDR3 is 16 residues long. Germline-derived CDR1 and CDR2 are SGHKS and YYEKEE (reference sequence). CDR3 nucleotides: TGTGCCAGCAGCTCCGCTACAGGGGTGAGAACAGATACGCGGTATTTT. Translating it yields CASSSATGVRTDTRYF. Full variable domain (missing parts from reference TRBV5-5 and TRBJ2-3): DAGVTQSPTHLIKTRGQQVTLRCSPISGHKSVSWYQQVLGQGPQFIFQYYEKEERGRGNFPDRFSARQFPNYSSELNVNALLLGDSALYLCASSSATGVRTDTRYFGPGTRLTVL.

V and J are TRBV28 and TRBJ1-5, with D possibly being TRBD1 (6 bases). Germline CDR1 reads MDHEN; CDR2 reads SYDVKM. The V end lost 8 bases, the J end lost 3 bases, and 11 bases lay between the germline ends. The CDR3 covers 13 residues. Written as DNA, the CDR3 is TGTGCCAGCCAGGACAGCCCCAATCAGCCCCAGCATTTT. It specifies CASQDSPNQPQHF. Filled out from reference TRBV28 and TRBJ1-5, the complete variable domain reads DVKVTQSSRYLVKRTGEKVFLECVQDMDHENMFWYRQDPGLGLRLIYFSYDVKMKEKGDIPEGYSVSREKKERFSLILESASTNQTSMYLCASQDSPNQPQHFGDGTRLSIL.

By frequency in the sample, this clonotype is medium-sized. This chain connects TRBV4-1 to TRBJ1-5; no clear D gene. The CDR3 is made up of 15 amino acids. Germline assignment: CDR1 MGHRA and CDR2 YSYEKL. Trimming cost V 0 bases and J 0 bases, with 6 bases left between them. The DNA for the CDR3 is TGCGCCAGCAGCCAAGACCCTAATAGCAATCAGCCCCAGCATTTT. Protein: CASSQDPNSNQPQHF.

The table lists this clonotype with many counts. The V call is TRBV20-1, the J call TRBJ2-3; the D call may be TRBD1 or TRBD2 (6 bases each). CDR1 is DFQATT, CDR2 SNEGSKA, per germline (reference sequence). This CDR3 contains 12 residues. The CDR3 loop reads CSGGPSTDTQYF. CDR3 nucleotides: TGCTCCGGGGGCCCCAGCACAGATACGCAGTATTTT.

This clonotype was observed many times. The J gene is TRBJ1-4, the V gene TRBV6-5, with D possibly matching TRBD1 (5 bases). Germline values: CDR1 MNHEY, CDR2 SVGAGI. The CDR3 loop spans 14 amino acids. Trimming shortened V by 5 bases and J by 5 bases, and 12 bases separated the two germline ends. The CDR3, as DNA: TGTGCCAGCAGTATGGGGCGGCAAAATGAAAAACTGTTTTTT. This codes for CASSMGRQNEKLFF.

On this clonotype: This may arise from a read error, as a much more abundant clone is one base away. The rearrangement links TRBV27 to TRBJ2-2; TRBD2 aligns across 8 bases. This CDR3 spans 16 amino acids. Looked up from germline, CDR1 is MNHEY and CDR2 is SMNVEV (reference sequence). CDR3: CASSFFGAGEDGGLFF. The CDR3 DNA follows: TGTGCCAGCAGTTTTTTCGGAGCGGGAGAAGACGGGGGGCTGTTTTTT.

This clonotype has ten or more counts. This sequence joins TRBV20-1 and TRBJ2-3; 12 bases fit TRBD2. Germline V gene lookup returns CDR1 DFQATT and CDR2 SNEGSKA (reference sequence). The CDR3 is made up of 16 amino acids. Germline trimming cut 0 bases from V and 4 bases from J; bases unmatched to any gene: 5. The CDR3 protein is CSARDETSGSADTQYF. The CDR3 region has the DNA TGCAGTGCTAGAGACGAGACTAGCGGGAGCGCAGATACGCAGTATTTT.

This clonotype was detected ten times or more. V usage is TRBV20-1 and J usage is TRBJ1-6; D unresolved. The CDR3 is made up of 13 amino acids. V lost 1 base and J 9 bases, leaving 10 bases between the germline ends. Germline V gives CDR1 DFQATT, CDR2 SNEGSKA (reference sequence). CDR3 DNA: TGCAGTGCTAGAGTTCGGGGAGGTTCACCCCTCCACTTT. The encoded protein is CSARVRGGSPLHF.

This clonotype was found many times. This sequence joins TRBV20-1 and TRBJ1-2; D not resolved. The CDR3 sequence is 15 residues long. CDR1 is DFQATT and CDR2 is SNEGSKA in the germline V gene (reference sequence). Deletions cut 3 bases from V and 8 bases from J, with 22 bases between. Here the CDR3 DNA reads TGCAGTGCTAGTCCGCCCTCTGCGGGGAGTCGCGGCTACACCTTC. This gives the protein CSASPPSAGSRGYTF.

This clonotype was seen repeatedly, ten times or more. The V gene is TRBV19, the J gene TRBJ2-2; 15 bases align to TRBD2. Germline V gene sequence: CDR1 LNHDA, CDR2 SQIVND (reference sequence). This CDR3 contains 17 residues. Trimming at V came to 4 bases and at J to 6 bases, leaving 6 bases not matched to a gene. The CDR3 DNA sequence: TGTGCCAGTAGTACCGGGACTAGCGGGAGGTGGTCCGGGGAGCTGTTTTTT. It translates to CASSTGTSGRWSGELFF.

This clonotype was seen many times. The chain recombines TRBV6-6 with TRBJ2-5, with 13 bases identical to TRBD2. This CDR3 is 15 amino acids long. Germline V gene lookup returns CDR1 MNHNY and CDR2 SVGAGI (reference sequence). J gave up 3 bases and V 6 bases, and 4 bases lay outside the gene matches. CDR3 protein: CASRGTSGTEETQYF. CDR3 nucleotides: TGTGCCAGCAGAGGGACTAGCGGGACCGAAGAGACCCAGTACTTC.

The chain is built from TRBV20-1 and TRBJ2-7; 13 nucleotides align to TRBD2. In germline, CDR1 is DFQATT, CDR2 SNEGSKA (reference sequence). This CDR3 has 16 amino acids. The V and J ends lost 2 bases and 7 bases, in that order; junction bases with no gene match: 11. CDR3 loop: CSARSSRLAGGGEQYF. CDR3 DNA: TGCAGTGCTAGATCCTCCAGACTAGCGGGAGGTGGGGAGCAGTACTTC.

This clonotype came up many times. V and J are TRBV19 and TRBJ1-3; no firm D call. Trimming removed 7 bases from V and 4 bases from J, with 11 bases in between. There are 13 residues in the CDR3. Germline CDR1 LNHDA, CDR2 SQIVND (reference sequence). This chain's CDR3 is CASTQPPGNTIYF. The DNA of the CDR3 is TGTGCCAGTACCCAACCGCCGGGAAACACCATATATTTT. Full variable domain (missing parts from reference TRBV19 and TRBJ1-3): DGGITQSPKYLFRKEGQNVTLSCEQNLNHDAMYWYRQDPGQGLRLIYYSQIVNDFQKGDIAEGYSVSREKKESFPLTVTSAQKNPTAFYLCASTQPPGNTIYFGEGSWLTVV.

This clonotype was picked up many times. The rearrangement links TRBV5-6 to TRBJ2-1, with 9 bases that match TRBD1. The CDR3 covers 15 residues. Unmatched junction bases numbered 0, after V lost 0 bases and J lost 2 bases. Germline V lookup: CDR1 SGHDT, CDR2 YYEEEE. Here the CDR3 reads CASSLGDRAYNEQFF. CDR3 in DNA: TGTGCCAGCAGCTTGGGGGACAGGGCCTACAATGAGCAGTTCTTC.

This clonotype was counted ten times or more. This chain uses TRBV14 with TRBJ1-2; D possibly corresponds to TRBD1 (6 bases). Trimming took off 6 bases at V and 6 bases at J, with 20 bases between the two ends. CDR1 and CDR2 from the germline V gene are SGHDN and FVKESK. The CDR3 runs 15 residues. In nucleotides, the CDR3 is TGTGCCAGCAGTCTGACCGGTTTGGGGGCGAATGGCTACACCTTC. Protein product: CASSLTGLGANGYTF.